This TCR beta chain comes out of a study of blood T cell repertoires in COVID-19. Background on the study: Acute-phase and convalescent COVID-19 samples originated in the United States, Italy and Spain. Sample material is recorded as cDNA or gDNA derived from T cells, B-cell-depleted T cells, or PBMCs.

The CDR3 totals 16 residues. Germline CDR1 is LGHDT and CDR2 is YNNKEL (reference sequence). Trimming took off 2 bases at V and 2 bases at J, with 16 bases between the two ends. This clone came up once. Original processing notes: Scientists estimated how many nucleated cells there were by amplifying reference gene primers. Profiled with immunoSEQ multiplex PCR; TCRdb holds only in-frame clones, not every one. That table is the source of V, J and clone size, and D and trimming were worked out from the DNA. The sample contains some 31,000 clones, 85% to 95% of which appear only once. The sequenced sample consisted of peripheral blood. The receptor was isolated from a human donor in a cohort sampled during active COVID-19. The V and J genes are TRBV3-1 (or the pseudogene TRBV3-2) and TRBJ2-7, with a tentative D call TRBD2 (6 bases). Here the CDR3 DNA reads TGTGCCAGCAGCCAATCACCTCGGAGGGCCGCCTACGAGCAGTACTTC. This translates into CASSQSPRRAAYEQYF.